Listed here are 15 T cell receptor beta chains from one sample, sequenced in a study of T cell responses to AZD1222 COVID-19 vaccine. Profiling relied on immunoSEQ multiplex PCR, and the TCRdb table lists in-frame clones only, not all of them. Here the sample spans some 140,000 clones, approximately 92% being singletons. This material consisted of peripheral blood, taken 28 days after the second AZD1222 dose. The receptors derive from an adult who received the AZD1222 COVID-19 vaccine.

This chain joins TRBV27 and TRBJ1-1, with D possibly being TRBD1 (6 bases). The germline V gene has CDR1 MNHEY and CDR2 SMNVEV (reference sequence). V lost 4 bases, J lost 1 base, and 7 bases lay in between. The CDR3 contains 13 residues. CDR3 in amino acids: CASSWTANTEAFF. The CDR3 DNA reads as TGTGCCAGCAGTTGGACAGCGAACACTGAAGCTTTCTTT.

This clone was detected only once. This chain connects TRBV28 to TRBJ1-2, with D maybe TRBD1 (5 bases). Germline CDR1 is MDHEN and CDR2 is SYDVKM. The CDR3 spans 14 residues. The V end lost 6 bases, the J end lost 3 bases, and 14 bases lay between the germline ends. In DNA form, the CDR3 reads TGTGCCAGCAGCCGGGGGGGGAGGGACTATGGCTACACCTTC. This sequence encodes CASSRGGRDYGYTF.

The chain recombines TRBV5-1 with TRBJ2-7, with D possibly TRBD2 on 6 matching bases. V lost 4 bases to trimming and J lost 5 bases, with 13 bases between them. The CDR3 has 13 residues. The germline CDR1 and CDR2 sequences are SGHRS and YFSETQ. The chain's CDR3 is CASSLSGYDEQYF. CDR3 in DNA: TGCGCCAGCAGCCTGAGCGGGTACGACGAGCAGTACTTC.

The chain recombines TRBV15 with TRBJ1-5; 7 bases agree with TRBD1. This CDR3 comprises 16 residues. Germline assignment: CDR1 LNHNV and CDR2 YYDKDF (reference sequence). Trimming took 3 bases from V and 4 from J; bases not matched to a gene: 9. This CDR3 reads CATSRGDRAGNQPQHF. CDR3 nucleotides: TGTGCCACCAGCAGGGGTGACAGGGCGGGAAATCAGCCCCAGCATTTT.

The rearrangement uses TRBV18 and TRBJ1-2, with D unresolved. The CDR3 extends over 14 amino acids. Germline V gives CDR1 KGHSH, CDR2 LQKENI. V lost 4 bases and J lost 1, with 10 bases in between. The CDR3 nucleotides read TGTGCCAGCTCACTAACGGAGGGTAACTATGGCTACACCTTC. This sequence encodes CASSLTEGNYGYTF.

The genes are TRBV27 and TRBJ2-7; D is perhaps TRBD2 (5 bases). Germline values: CDR1 MNHEY, CDR2 SMNVEV (reference sequence). The V end lost 8 bases, the J end lost 0 bases, and 11 bases lay between the germline ends. CDR3 size: 13 residues. The CDR3 sequence: CASRDGNSYEQYF. The CDR3 DNA reads TGTGCCAGCCGAGACGGGAACTCCTACGAGCAGTACTTC.

The rearrangement links TRBV19 to TRBJ1-1, with D unresolved. Germline assignment: CDR1 LNHDA and CDR2 SQIVND (reference sequence). V dropped 7 bases and J dropped 0 bases, with 9 bases sitting between them. The CDR3 is 13 amino acids. The CDR3 is CASNGLMNTEAFF. For the CDR3, the DNA is TGTGCCAGTAACGGACTCATGAACACTGAAGCTTTCTTT.

V gene TRBV7-9 combines with J gene TRBJ1-2; maybe TRBD1 (5 bases). This CDR3 has 14 amino acids. Trimming took 3 bases from V and 4 from J, leaving 12 bases between them. From germline, CDR1 is SEHNR and CDR2 FQNEAQ (reference sequence). The CDR3 coding sequence is TGTGCCAGCAGCTTGGCAGGACAACCCTATGGCTACACCTTC. This translates into CASSLAGQPYGYTF.

This chain connects TRBV21-1 to TRBJ1-2. TRBV21-1 is reported as a pseudogene. This CDR3 has 15 residues. In DNA form, the CDR3 reads TGTGCCAGCAGCAAGCAGGACGAAAACTTCTATGGCTACACCTTC. As protein: CASSKQDENFYGYTF.

This chain links TRBV10-3 with TRBJ1-3; TRBD1 matches 8 bases. The V and J ends lost 6 bases and 2 bases, in that order; junction bases with no gene match: 3. In germline, CDR1 is ENHRY, CDR2 SYGVKD. The CDR3 totals 14 residues. This CDR3 is CAIRPDRAGNTIYF. The CDR3, as DNA: TGTGCCATCAGGCCGGACAGGGCTGGAAACACCATATATTTT.

This clone has just one count. The rearrangement uses TRBV5-4 and TRBJ2-7, with D perhaps TRBD2 (6 bases). The CDR3 extends over 17 amino acids. V gave up 0 bases and J gave up 2 bases, with 18 bases separating them. Per the germline V gene, CDR1 is SGHNT and CDR2 is YYREEE (reference sequence). CDR3 DNA sequence: TGTGCCAGCAGCTTGGGGGGGGTTCAGGGTTCCGCCTACGAGCAGTACTTC. This sequence encodes CASSLGGVQGSAYEQYF.

The V gene is TRBV30, the J gene TRBJ2-7; D is perhaps TRBD1 or TRBD2 (5 bases each). V was pared by 1 base and J by 0 bases, with 16 bases between. The CDR3 extends over 16 amino acids. The germline V gene has CDR1 GTSNPN and CDR2 SVGIG (reference sequence). In nucleotides, the CDR3 is TGTGCCTGGAGTGGAGGTCCGGGGCGGGTCTCCTACGAGCAGTACTTC. Translating it yields CAWSGGPGRVSYEQYF.

The CDR3 reads CASSLSLMEGTGITDTQYF. The DNA of the CDR3 is TGTGCCAGCAGCTTGTCTCTTATGGAGGGGACAGGGATCACAGATACGCAGTATTTT. The chain carries TRBV13 and TRBJ2-3, with TRBD1 matching over 9 bases. The CDR3 spans 19 residues. Germline values: CDR1 PRHDT, CDR2 FYEKMQ (reference sequence). Losses at the gene ends were 3 bases for V and 2 bases for J; bases not matched to a gene: 15.

The J gene is TRBJ1-5, the V gene TRBV18; 7 nucleotides align to TRBD1. V lost 1 base and J lost 2; bases outside the gene matches: 5. The CDR3 length is 16 residues. CDR1 is KGHSH and CDR2 is LQKENI in the germline V gene. The CDR3 bases are TGTGCCAGCTCACCACAAGGGGGCTTGGGCAATCAGCCCCAGCATTTT. Amino acids: CASSPQGGLGNQPQHF. Supplemented by reference TRBV18 and TRBJ1-5, the full variable domain reads NAGVMQNPRHLVRRRGQEARLRCSPMKGHSHVYWYRQLPEEGLKFMVYLQKENIIDESGMPKERFSAEFPKEGPSILRIQQVVRGDSAAYFCASSPQGGLGNQPQHFGDGTRLSIL.

The chain couples TRBV19 to TRBJ2-7; 8 bases agree with TRBD1. The CDR3 is 10 amino acids. Germline lookup yields CDR1 LNHDA and CDR2 SQIVND (reference sequence). Trimming took 9 bases from V and 6 from J; bases not matched to a gene: 1. CDR3 DNA: TGTGCCAGCGGACAGGGCGAGCAGTACTTC. Its translation is CASGQGEQYF.